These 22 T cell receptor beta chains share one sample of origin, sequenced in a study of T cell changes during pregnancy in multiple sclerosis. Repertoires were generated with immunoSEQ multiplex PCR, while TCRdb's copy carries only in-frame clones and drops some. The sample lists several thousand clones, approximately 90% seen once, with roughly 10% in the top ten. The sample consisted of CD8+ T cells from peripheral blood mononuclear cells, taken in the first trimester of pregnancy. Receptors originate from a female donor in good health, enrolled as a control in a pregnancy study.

The CDR3 DNA is TGTGCCAGCAGCTTAGATGGCGGGAGTTACAATGAGCAGTTCTTC. It is translated as CASSLDGGSYNEQFF. This chain joins TRBV13 and TRBJ2-1; TRBD2 matches 7 bases. The CDR3 has 15 residues. V was pared by 1 base and J by 4 bases, with 4 bases of the junction left unmatched. Germline lookup yields CDR1 PRHDT and CDR2 FYEKMQ (reference sequence).

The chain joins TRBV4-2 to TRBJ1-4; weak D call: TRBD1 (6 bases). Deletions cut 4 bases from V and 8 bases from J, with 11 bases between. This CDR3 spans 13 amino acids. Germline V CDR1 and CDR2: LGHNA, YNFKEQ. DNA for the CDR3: TGTGCCAGCAGCCCTCAGGGGACCGAAAAACTGTTTTTT. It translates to CASSPQGTEKLFF.

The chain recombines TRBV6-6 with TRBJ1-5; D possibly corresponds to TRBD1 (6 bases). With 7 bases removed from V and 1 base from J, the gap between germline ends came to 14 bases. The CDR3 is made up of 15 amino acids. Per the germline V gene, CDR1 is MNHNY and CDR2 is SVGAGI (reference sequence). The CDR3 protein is CASNPLGGSNQPQHF. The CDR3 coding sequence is TGTGCCAGCAATCCCCTAGGGGGAAGCAATCAGCCCCAGCATTTT.

The CDR3 sequence: CASSQEGQVTGELFF. DNA for the CDR3: TGTGCCAGCAGCCAAGAGGGACAGGTCACCGGGGAGCTGTTTTTT. V gene TRBV4-2 combines with J gene TRBJ2-2, with 8 bases fitting TRBD1. Unmatched junction bases numbered 1, after V lost 0 bases and J lost 4 bases. Germline V gene sequence: CDR1 LGHNA, CDR2 YNFKEQ. This CDR3 is built from 15 residues.

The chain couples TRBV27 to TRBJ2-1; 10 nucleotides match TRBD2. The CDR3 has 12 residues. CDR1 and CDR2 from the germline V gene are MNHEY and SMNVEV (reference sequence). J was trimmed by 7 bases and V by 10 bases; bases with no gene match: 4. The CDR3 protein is CATLAGENEQFF. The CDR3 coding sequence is TGTGCCACCCTAGCGGGGGAAAATGAGCAGTTCTTC.

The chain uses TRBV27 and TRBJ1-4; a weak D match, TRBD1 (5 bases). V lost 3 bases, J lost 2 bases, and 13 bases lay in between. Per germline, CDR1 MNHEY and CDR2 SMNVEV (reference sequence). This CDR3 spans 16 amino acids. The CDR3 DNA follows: TGTGCCAGCAGTTTCGGGGGGGTAGTGACTAATGAAAAACTGTTTTTT. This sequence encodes CASSFGGVVTNEKLFF.

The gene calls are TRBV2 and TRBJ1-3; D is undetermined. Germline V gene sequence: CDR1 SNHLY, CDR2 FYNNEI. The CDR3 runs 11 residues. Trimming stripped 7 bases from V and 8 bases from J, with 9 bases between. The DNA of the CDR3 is TGTGCCAGCATAGGCGGGGACACCATATATTTT. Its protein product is CASIGGDTIYF.

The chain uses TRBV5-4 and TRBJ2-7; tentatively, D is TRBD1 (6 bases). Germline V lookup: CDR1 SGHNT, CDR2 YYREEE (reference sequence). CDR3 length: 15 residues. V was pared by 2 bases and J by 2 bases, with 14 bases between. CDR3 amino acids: CASSFGQGSAYEQYF. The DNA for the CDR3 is TGTGCCAGCAGCTTCGGGCAGGGGTCCGCCTACGAGCAGTACTTC.

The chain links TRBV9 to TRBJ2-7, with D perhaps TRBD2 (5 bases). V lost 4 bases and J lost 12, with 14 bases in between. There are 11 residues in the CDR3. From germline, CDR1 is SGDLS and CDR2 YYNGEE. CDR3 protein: CASSNGGWPYF. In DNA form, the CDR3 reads TGTGCCAGCAGCAACGGAGGTTGGCCGTACTTC.

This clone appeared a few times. Here the CDR3 reads CATQSRRAGGSEKLFF. Written as DNA, the CDR3 is TGTGCCACGCAGTCCCGCAGGGCTGGGGGGAGTGAAAAACTGTTTTTT. The chain recombines TRBV15 with TRBJ1-4; perhaps TRBD1 as D (5 bases). The CDR3 runs 16 residues. CDR1 and CDR2 from the germline V gene are LNHNV and YYDKDF (reference sequence). The ends were cut back, 9 bases at V and 7 bases at J, with 24 bases in the middle.

The CDR3 sequence is CASSVVQVLTQGYNEQFF. Written as DNA, the CDR3 is TGTGCCAGCAGCGTAGTCCAAGTGCTCACCCAGGGATACAATGAGCAGTTCTTC. This sequence joins TRBV9 and TRBJ2-1; D possibly corresponds to TRBD1 (5 bases). The germline V gene encodes CDR1 SGDLS and CDR2 YYNGEE. With 0 bases removed from V and 4 bases from J, the gap between germline ends came to 20 bases. The CDR3 totals 18 residues.

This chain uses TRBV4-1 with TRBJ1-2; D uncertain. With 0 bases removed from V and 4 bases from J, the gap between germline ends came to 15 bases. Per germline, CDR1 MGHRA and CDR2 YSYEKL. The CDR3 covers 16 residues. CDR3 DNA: TGCGCCAGCAGCCAAGATCGCCAGGAAGTCATCTATGGCTACACCTTC. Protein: CASSQDRQEVIYGYTF.

The CDR3 DNA reads TGTGCCATCAGTGAGTCCTTTTCGAACAGCCTATATGGCTACACCTTC. This encodes CAISESFSNSLYGYTF. The chain employs TRBV10-3 and TRBJ1-2, with unresolved D. This CDR3 is 16 amino acids long. Trimming removed 0 bases from V and 5 bases from J, with 16 bases in between. Germline loops: CDR1 ENHRY, CDR2 SYGVKD.

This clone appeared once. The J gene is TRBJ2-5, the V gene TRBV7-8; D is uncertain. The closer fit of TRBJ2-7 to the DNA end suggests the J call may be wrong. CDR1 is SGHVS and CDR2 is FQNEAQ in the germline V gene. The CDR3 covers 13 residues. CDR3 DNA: TGTGCCAGCAGCCTCGGGTTCTCCTACGAGCAGTACTTC. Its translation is CASSLGFSYEQYF.

The CDR3 spells CASSLVQEGSYNEQFF. CDR3 DNA: TGTGCCAGCAGCTTAGTTCAGGAGGGGTCCTACAATGAGCAGTTCTTC. V is TRBV7-6 and J is TRBJ2-1, with a weak D call TRBD2 (6 bases). Germline V gene data show CDR1 as SGHVS and CDR2 as FNYEAQ. The CDR3 is 16 residues long. The V and J ends lost 1 base and 1 base respectively, with 11 bases between them. The full variable domain, rest sourced from reference TRBV7-6 and TRBJ2-1, is GAGVSQSPRYKVTKRGQDVALRCDPISGHVSLYWYRQALGQGPEFLTYFNYEAQQDKSGLPNDRFSAERPEGSISTLTIQRTEQRDSAMYRCASSLVQEGSYNEQFFGPGTRLTVL.

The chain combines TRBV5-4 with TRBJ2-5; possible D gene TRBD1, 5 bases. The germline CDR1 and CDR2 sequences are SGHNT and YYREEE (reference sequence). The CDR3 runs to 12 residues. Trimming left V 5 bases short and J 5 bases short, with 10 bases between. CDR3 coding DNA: TGTGCCAGCAGTGGGGCTGCGGAGACCCAGTACTTC. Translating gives CASSGAAETQYF.

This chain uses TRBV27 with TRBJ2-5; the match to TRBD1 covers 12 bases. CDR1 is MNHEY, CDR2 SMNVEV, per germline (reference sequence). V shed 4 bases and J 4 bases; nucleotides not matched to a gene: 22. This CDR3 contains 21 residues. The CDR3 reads CASSSTSGQGAREGPRETQYF. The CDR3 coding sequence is TGTGCCAGCAGTTCCACCTCGGGACAGGGGGCACGGGAGGGCCCTCGAGAGACCCAGTACTTC.

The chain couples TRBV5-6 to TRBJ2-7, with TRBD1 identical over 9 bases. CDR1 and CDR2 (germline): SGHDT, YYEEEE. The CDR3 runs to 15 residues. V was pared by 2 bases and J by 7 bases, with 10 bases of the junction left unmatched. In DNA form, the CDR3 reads TGTGCCAGCAGCTTTGGAGGGACAGGGACTTTTGAGCAGTACTTC. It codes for CASSFGGTGTFEQYF.

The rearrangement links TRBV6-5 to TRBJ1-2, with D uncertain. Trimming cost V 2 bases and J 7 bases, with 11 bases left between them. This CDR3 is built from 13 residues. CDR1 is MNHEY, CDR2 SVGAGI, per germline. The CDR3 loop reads CASSYAGIGGYTF. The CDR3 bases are TGTGCCAGCAGTTACGCGGGGATCGGTGGCTACACCTTC.

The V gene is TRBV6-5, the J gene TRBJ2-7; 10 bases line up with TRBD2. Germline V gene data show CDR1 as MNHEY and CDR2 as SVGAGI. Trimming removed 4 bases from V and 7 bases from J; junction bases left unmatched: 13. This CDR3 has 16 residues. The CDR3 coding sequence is TGTGCCAGCAGTTCTTCAGCTAGCGGGGGAGCGGAAGAGCAGTACTTC. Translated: CASSSSASGGAEEQYF.

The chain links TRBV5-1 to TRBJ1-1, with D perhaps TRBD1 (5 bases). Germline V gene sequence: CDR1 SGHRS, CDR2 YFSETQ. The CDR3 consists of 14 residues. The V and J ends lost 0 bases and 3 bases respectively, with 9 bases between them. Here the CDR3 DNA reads TGCGCCAGCAGCTTGGAACAGGATTACACTGAAGCTTTCTTT. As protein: CASSLEQDYTEAFF.

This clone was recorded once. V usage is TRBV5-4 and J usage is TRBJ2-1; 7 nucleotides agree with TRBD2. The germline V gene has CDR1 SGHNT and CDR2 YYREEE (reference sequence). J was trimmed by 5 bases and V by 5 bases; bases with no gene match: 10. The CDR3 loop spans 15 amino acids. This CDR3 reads CASRVAGEGDNEQFF. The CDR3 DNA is TGTGCCAGCAGGGTAGCCGGGGAGGGAGACAATGAGCAGTTCTTC.